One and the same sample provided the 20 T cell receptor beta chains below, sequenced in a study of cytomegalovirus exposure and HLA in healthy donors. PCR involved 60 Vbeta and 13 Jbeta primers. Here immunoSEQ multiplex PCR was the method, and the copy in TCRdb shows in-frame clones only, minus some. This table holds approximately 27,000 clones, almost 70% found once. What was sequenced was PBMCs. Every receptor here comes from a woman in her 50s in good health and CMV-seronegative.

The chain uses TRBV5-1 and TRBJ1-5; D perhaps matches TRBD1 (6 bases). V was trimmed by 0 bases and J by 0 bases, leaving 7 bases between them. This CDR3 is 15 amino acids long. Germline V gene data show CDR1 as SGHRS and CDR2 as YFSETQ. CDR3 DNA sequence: TGCGCCAGCAGCTTGGACAGGGCTAGCAATCAGCCCCAGCATTTT. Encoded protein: CASSLDRASNQPQHF.

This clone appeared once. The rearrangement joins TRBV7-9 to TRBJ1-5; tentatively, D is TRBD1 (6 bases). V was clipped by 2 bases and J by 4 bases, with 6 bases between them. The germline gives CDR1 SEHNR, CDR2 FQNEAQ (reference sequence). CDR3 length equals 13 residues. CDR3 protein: CASSLQGNQPQHF. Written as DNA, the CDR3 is TGTGCCAGCAGCTTACAGGGGAATCAGCCCCAGCATTTT.

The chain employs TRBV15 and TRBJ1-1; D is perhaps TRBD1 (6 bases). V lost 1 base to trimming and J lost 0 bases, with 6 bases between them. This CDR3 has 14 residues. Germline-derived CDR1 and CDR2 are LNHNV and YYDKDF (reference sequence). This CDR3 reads CATSRGQVNTEAFF. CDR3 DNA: TGTGCCACCAGCAGAGGACAGGTGAACACTGAAGCTTTCTTT.

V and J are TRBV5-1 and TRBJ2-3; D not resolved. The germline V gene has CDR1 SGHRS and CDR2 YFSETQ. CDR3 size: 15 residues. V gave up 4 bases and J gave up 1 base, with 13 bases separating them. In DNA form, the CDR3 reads TGCGCCAGCAGCCGAACCGCCTCAGGCACAGATACGCAGTATTTT. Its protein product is CASSRTASGTDTQYF.

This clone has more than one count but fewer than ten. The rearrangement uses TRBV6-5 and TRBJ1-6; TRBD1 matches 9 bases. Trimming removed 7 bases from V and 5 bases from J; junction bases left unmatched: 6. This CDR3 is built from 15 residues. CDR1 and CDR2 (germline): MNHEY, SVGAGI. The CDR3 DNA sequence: TGTGCCAGCAAAACAGGGGGCGAGGATAATTCACCCCTCCACTTT. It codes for CASKTGGEDNSPLHF.

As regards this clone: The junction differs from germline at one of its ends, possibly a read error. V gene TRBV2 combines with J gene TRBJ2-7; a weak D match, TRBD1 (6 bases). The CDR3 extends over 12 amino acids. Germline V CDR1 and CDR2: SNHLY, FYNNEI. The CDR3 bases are TGTGCCACCAGTCAGGGGCCCTACGAGCAGTACTTC. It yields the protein CATSQGPYEQYF. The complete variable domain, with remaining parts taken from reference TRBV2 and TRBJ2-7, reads EPEVTQTPSHQVTQMGQEVILRCVPISNHLYFYWYRQILGQKVEFLVSFYNNEISEKSEIFDDQFSVERPDGSNFTLKIRSTKLEDSAMYFCATSQGPYEQYFGPGTRLTVT.

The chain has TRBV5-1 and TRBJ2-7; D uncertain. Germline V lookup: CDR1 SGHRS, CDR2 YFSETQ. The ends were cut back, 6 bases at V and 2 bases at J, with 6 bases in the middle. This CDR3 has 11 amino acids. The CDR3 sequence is CASTQAYEQYF. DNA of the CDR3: TGCGCCAGCACACAAGCCTACGAGCAGTACTTC.

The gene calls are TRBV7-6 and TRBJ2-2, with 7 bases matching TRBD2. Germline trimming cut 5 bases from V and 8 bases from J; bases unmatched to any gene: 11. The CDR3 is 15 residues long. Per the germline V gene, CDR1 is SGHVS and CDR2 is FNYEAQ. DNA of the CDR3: TGTGCCAGCAGCAGACGCAGGCGGGAGTCGGGGGAGCTGTTTTTT. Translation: CASSRRRRESGELFF.

The CDR3 coding sequence is TGCGCCAGCAGCCATAGGGACAGCCAAGAGACCCAGTACTTC. Encoded protein: CASSHRDSQETQYF. J is TRBJ2-5 and V is TRBV4-1, with 7 bases matching TRBD1. This CDR3 is 14 amino acids long. J gave up 1 base and V 3 bases, and 2 bases lay outside the gene matches. The germline gives CDR1 MGHRA, CDR2 YSYEKL.

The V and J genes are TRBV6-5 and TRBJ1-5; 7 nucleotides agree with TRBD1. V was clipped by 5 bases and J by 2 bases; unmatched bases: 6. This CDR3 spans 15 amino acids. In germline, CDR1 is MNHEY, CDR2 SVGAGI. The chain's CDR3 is CASSRQGGGNQPQHF. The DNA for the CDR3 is TGTGCCAGCAGTAGACAGGGTGGGGGCAATCAGCCCCAGCATTTT.

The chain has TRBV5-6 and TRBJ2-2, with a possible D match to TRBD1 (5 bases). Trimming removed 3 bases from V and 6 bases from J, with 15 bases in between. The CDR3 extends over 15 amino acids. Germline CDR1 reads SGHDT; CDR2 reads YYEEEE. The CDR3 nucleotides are TGTGCCAGCAGCTCATGGCTCAGGGAACCCGGGGAGCTGTTTTTT. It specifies CASSSWLREPGELFF.

As DNA, the CDR3 is TGTGCCAGCAGCTCGGCCGGGACAGGGAGCTATGGCTACACCTTC. Residues: CASSSAGTGSYGYTF. The gene calls are TRBV5-4 and TRBJ1-2; 9 bases align to TRBD1. Germline lookup yields CDR1 SGHNT and CDR2 YYREEE (reference sequence). V lost 3 bases, J lost 4 bases, and 7 bases stayed unmatched. The CDR3 loop spans 15 amino acids.

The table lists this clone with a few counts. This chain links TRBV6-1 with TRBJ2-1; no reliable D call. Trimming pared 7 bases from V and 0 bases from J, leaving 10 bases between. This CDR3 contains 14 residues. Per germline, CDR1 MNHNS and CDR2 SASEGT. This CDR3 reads CASNPLSSYNEQFF. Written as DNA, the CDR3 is TGTGCCAGCAACCCGCTAAGCTCCTACAATGAGCAGTTCTTC.

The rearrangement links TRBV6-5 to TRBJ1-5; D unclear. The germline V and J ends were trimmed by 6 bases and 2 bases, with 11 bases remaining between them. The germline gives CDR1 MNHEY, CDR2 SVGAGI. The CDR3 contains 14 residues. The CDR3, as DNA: TGTGCCAGCAGACGCTTTGAGGGCAATCAGCCCCAGCATTTT. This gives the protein CASRRFEGNQPQHF.

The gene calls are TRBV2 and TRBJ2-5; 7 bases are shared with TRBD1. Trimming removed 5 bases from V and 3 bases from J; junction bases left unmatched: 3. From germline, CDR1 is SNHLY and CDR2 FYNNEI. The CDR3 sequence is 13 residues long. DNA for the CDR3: TGTGCCAGCAGTAGGGACAGAGAAGAGACCCAGTACTTC. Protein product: CASSRDREETQYF. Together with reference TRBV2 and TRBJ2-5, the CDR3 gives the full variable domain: EPEVTQTPSHQVTQMGQEVILRCVPISNHLYFYWYRQILGQKVEFLVSFYNNEISEKSEIFDDQFSVERPDGSNFTLKIRSTKLEDSAMYFCASSRDREETQYFGPGTRLLVL.

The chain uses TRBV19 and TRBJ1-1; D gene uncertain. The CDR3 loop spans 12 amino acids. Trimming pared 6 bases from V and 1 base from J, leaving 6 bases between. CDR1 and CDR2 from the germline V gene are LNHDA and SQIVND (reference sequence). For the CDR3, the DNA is TGTGCCAGTAGGAGAGCGAACACTGAAGCTTTCTTT. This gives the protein CASRRANTEAFF.

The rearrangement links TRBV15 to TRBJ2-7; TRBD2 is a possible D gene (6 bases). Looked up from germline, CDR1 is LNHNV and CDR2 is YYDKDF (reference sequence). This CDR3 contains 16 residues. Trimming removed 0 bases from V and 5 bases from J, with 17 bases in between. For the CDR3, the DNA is TGTGCCACCAGCAGAGAGAAGACTAGAGGTCGAAACGAGCAGTACTTC. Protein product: CATSREKTRGRNEQYF. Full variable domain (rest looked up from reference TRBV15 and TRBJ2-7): DAMVIQNPRYQVTQFGKPVTLSCSQTLNHNVMYWYQQKSSQAPKLLFHYYDKDFNNEADTPDNFQSRRPNTSFCFLDIRSPGLGDTAMYLCATSREKTRGRNEQYFGPGTRLTVT.

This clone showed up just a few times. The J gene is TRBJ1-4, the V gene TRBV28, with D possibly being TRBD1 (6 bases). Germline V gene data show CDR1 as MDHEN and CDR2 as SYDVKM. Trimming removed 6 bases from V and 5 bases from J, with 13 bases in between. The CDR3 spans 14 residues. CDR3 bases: TGTGCCAGCAGACCGGACAGAAGAAATGAAAAACTGTTTTTT. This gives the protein CASRPDRRNEKLFF.

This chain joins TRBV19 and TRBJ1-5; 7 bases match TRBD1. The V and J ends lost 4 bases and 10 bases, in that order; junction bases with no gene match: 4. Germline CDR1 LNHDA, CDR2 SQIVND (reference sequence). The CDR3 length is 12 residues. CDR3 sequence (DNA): TGTGCCAGTAGTAGAGGGACAGACCCCCAGCATTTT. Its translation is CASSRGTDPQHF.

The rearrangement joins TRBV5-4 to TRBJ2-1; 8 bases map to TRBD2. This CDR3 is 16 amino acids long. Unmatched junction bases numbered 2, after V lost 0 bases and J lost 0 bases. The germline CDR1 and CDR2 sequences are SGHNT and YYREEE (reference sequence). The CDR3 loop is CASSLASGSSYNEQFF. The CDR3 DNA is TGTGCCAGCAGCTTGGCCAGCGGGAGCTCCTACAATGAGCAGTTCTTC.